The entry below gives a single TCR beta chain sequence along with its context. Its antigen is undetermined. The V end was cut by 5 bases, the J end by 2 bases, with 9 bases between. The length of the CDR3 is 13 residues. Germline-derived CDR1 and CDR2 are MNHNY and SVGAGI (reference sequence). Terminally differentiated effector memory CD45RA+ cells were left out of the naive CD8 fraction, which was CD45RO-negative and positively selected for CCR7. Nashville, Tennessee was home to all donors, each a Caucasian adult. Produced via immunoSEQ multiplex PCR; TCRdb's table is partial and in-frame only. Of about 2 million clones listed, about 95% were seen once; the top ten hold approximately 1.2%. This record belongs to a study of shared clonotypes between healthy human individuals. Study findings and constraints: Memory subsets generally showed lower estimated richness than naive subsets. About 5% was the fraction of naive CD4 clonotypes found shared across a few donors.

This sequence originates from a man younger than 35 in good health. The chain links TRBV6-6 to TRBJ1-2; D gene ambiguous. Sequenced material: naive CD8+ T cells sorted from blood. This CDR3 is CASSTGLNYGYTF. As DNA, the CDR3 is TGTGCCAGCAGTACCGGACTAAACTATGGCTACACCTTC.